The 23 T cell receptor beta chains below all came from one sample that was sequenced in a study of blood T cell repertoires in COVID-19. TCRdb's copy holds only in-frame clones and misses some; the assay was immunoSEQ multiplex PCR. Seen here are over 150,000 clones, roughly 93% observed once, and the top ten hold around 5.1%. The sequenced material came from peripheral blood. These receptors all come from a man between 18 and 35 years old with COVID-19, enrolled during active disease.

The table lists this clone with a few counts. The CDR3 loop reads CASSQEFGELFF. The CDR3 DNA sequence: TGTGCCAGCAGTCAAGAGTTTGGGGAGCTGTTTTTT. V and J are TRBV6-2 or TRBV6-3 and TRBJ2-2; no definite D call. In germline, CDR1 is MNHEY, CDR2 SVGEGT. There are 12 residues in the CDR3. V was trimmed by 5 bases and J by 8 bases, leaving 9 bases between them.

The CDR3 protein is CASSQATGHLNSPLHF. CDR3 DNA sequence: TGCGCCAGCAGCCAAGCCACGGGACACCTTAATTCACCCCTCCACTTT. V usage is TRBV4-1 and J usage is TRBJ1-6; TRBD1 is a possible D gene (6 bases). This CDR3 is built from 16 residues. Between the trimmed V and J ends, which lost 1 base and 6 bases, there was a span of 13 bases. CDR1 is MGHRA, CDR2 YSYEKL, per germline.

This clone came up once. V is TRBV4-2 and J is TRBJ2-7; D gene ambiguous. Trimming pared 0 bases from V and 2 bases from J, leaving 14 bases between. The CDR3 is made up of 16 amino acids. Germline values: CDR1 LGHNA, CDR2 YNFKEQ. The CDR3 region is CASSQDRGSPTYEQYF. CDR3 nucleotides: TGTGCCAGCAGCCAAGATAGAGGATCTCCCACCTACGAGCAGTACTTC.

The chain combines TRBV28 with TRBJ2-7; D call uncertain. V lost 5 bases, J lost 1 base, and 12 bases lay in between. The CDR3 has 14 residues. Germline V gene lookup returns CDR1 MDHEN and CDR2 SYDVKM. The CDR3 protein is CASSPSRVSYEQYF. The CDR3 coding sequence is TGTGCCAGCAGTCCTAGTCGGGTTTCCTACGAGCAGTACTTC.

The rearrangement uses TRBV27 and TRBJ2-3; D is unresolved. The CDR3 spans 13 residues. Per germline, CDR1 MNHEY and CDR2 SMNVEV (reference sequence). Trimming stripped 6 bases from V and 1 base from J, with 8 bases between. Here the CDR3 reads CASSIQGTDTQYF. The CDR3 bases are TGTGCCAGCAGCATCCAGGGCACAGATACGCAGTATTTT.

The chain carries TRBV2 and TRBJ2-1, with 9 bases matching TRBD1. Trimming cost V 8 bases and J 5 bases; bases outside gene matches: 10. This CDR3 is 15 amino acids long. Germline CDR1 SNHLY, CDR2 FYNNEI. CDR3 nucleotides: TGTGCCAGCCCTAGCTACGACAGGGGGGACAATGAGCAGTTCTTC. It is translated as CASPSYDRGDNEQFF.

CDR3 region: CASSQGLVYEQYF. Here the CDR3 DNA reads TGCGCCAGCAGCCAAGGTTTAGTCTACGAGCAGTACTTC. The chain has TRBV4-3 and TRBJ2-7; D is unresolved. CDR1 is LGHNA, CDR2 YSLEER, per germline. The CDR3 contains 13 residues. Between the trimmed V and J ends, which lost 1 base and 3 bases, there was a span of 7 bases.

The gene calls are TRBV7-2 and TRBJ1-6; 8 positions match TRBD1. The CDR3 is 15 residues long. CDR1 and CDR2 (germline): SGHTA, FQGNSA. The V gene end was trimmed by 4 bases and the J gene end by 6 bases; junction bases not matched to a gene: 5. This CDR3 reads CASSWDRPFNSPLHF. The CDR3 DNA sequence: TGTGCCAGCAGCTGGGACAGGCCATTTAATTCACCCCTCCACTTT.

J is TRBJ1-2 and V is TRBV29-1, with a weak D call TRBD1 (6 bases). V lost 0 bases to trimming and J lost 3 bases, with 23 bases between them. CDR1 is SQVTM and CDR2 is ANQGSEA in the germline V gene. This CDR3 comprises 18 residues. CDR3 amino acids: CSVEDRGALGRGYYGYTF. The CDR3 coding sequence is TGCAGCGTTGAAGATCGGGGGGCCTTAGGAAGGGGATACTATGGCTACACCTTC.

V gene TRBV6-5 combines with J gene TRBJ2-7; D remains unclear. Germline V lookup: CDR1 MNHEY, CDR2 SVGAGI. This CDR3 has 15 residues. V lost 4 bases, J lost 0 bases, and 13 bases lay in between. Written as DNA, the CDR3 is TGTGCCAGCAGTTCCTTGGCCCGGAGCTCCTACGAGCAGTACTTC. Residues: CASSSLARSSYEQYF.

This clone was counted a few times. The chain has TRBV6-6 and TRBJ2-3; D is possibly TRBD1 (6 bases). CDR1 is MNHNY, CDR2 SVGAGI, per germline (reference sequence). V was shortened by 6 bases and J by 1 base, with 17 bases between the two germline ends. CDR3 length: 16 amino acids. DNA for the CDR3: TGTGCCAGCAGCCACACCGGGACAACCCGCACAGATACGCAGTATTTT. It codes for CASSHTGTTRTDTQYF.

The J gene is TRBJ2-7, the V gene TRBV28, with TRBD1 as a possible D gene (6 bases). The CDR3 is 14 residues long. Trimming took off 7 bases at V and 0 bases at J, with 13 bases between the two ends. Per the germline V gene, CDR1 is MDHEN and CDR2 is SYDVKM. The CDR3 DNA follows: TGTGCCAGCACCGAAAGACAGGTCTCCTACGAGCAGTACTTC. Amino acids: CASTERQVSYEQYF.

The J gene is TRBJ1-1, the V gene TRBV27, with TRBD1 identical over 7 bases. This CDR3 spans 14 amino acids. CDR1 and CDR2 (germline): MNHEY, SMNVEV (reference sequence). J was trimmed by 4 bases and V by 2 bases; bases with no gene match: 4. Here the CDR3 DNA reads TGTGCCAGCAGTTTAGACAGGGTCGGCACTGAAGCTTTCTTT. Encoded protein: CASSLDRVGTEAFF.

This chain joins TRBV27 and TRBJ1-1; 7 bases are a match to TRBD1. The V segment lost 2 bases and the J segment 1 base; nucleotides outside the gene matches: 1. This CDR3 is 14 amino acids long. Germline V gene data show CDR1 as MNHEY and CDR2 as SMNVEV (reference sequence). The CDR3 region is CASSLGDRNTEAFF. CDR3 DNA sequence: TGTGCCAGCAGTTTAGGGGACAGGAACACTGAAGCTTTCTTT.

The chain uses TRBV14 and TRBJ1-6, with 10 nucleotides matching TRBD1. Germline assignment: CDR1 SGHDN and CDR2 FVKESK. The CDR3 has 15 amino acids. V dropped 3 bases and J dropped 7; count of bases not matched to a gene: 3. CDR3 sequence: CASSQWTGGNSPLHF. The CDR3, as DNA: TGTGCCAGCAGCCAGTGGACAGGGGGGAATTCACCCCTCCACTTT.

Comment on this clone: Other nucleotide sequences from this sample produce the same CDR3. The chain carries TRBV5-1 and TRBJ2-7, with D possibly being TRBD1 (5 bases). CDR3 length equals 14 residues. The V end lost 0 bases, the J end lost 2 bases, and 9 bases lay between the germline ends. From germline, CDR1 is SGHRS and CDR2 YFSETQ. The CDR3 spells CASSLEGRAYEQYF. Written as DNA, the CDR3 is TGCGCCAGCAGCTTGGAAGGCAGGGCCTACGAGCAGTACTTC.

J is TRBJ2-2 and V is TRBV9; tentatively, D is TRBD2 (6 bases). The germline V gene encodes CDR1 SGDLS and CDR2 YYNGEE. V lost 0 bases, J lost 8 bases, and 20 bases lay in between. The CDR3 covers 17 residues. CDR3 sequence (DNA): TGTGCCAGCAGCGTAGTAGAGGGAGGAGGGAGAGCTGGGGAGCTGTTTTTT. Amino acids: CASSVVEGGGRAGELFF.

With respect to this clone: The same CDR3 also results from other DNA sequences found in this sample. The chain joins TRBV27 to TRBJ2-7; TRBD1 might be the D (5 bases). The CDR3 is 12 amino acids. The germline gives CDR1 MNHEY, CDR2 SMNVEV (reference sequence). V was shortened by 4 bases and J by 4 bases, with 8 bases between the two germline ends. CDR3 in amino acids: CASSSQGYEQYF. The CDR3 nucleotides are TGTGCCAGCAGTTCCCAGGGTTACGAGCAGTACTTC.

This sequence joins TRBV11-2 and TRBJ2-5, with TRBD1 matching 10 bases. The CDR3 spans 14 residues. Unmatched junction bases numbered 5, after V lost 5 bases and J lost 5 bases. Germline-derived CDR1 and CDR2 are SGHAT and FQNNGV. CDR3 sequence (DNA): TGTGCCAGCAGCGCGACAGGGGGCGTCGAGACCCAGTACTTC. This sequence encodes CASSATGGVETQYF.

This chain links TRBV6-5 with TRBJ1-5; unclear D gene. From germline, CDR1 is MNHEY and CDR2 SVGAGI. This CDR3 contains 15 residues. The V end lost 6 bases, the J end lost 7 bases, and 19 bases lay between the germline ends. This chain's CDR3 is CASRSLVSGVQPQHF. The CDR3 DNA sequence: TGTGCCAGCAGGAGTTTAGTAAGCGGAGTACAGCCCCAGCATTTT.

The rearrangement links TRBV27 to TRBJ2-5; maybe TRBD1 (6 bases). Germline CDR1 MNHEY, CDR2 SMNVEV (reference sequence). The CDR3 is 13 residues long. Trimming cost V 3 bases and J 4 bases, with 9 bases left between them. The CDR3 is CASSLAGAETQYF. DNA for the CDR3: TGTGCCAGCAGTTTGGCAGGGGCAGAGACCCAGTACTTC.

The rearrangement links TRBV27 to TRBJ2-7; 10 bases agree with TRBD1. CDR3 length: 15 amino acids. V trimming: 5 bases; J trimming: 1 base; junction bases outside the gene matches: 5. Germline V gives CDR1 MNHEY, CDR2 SMNVEV (reference sequence). CDR3 loop: CASSDRQGASYEQYF. In DNA form, the CDR3 reads TGTGCCAGCAGTGATAGACAGGGGGCATCCTACGAGCAGTACTTC.

The chain joins TRBV12-3 or TRBV12-4 to TRBJ2-2; TRBD2 is a possible D gene (6 bases). CDR3 length: 13 residues. Trimming cost V 6 bases and J 6 bases, with 11 bases left between them. The CDR3 nucleotides are TGTGCCAGCAGCAGACTAGAAGCCGGGGAGCTGTTTTTT. Protein product: CASSRLEAGELFF.